The next 12 T cell receptor beta chains were all read from a single sample in a study of T cells of healthy individuals. TCRdb re-called the 5' RACE reads through MiXCR, storing one row per CDR3 protein. The repertoire holds 65,000 to 95,000 distinct CDR3 sequences, with about 5% as singletons. The origin of the receptors is a female donor in good health.

The V call is TRBV30, the J call TRBJ1-5, with D unresolved. From germline, CDR1 is GTSNPN and CDR2 SVGIG (reference sequence). Trimming stripped 0 bases from V and 5 bases from J, with 11 bases between. This CDR3 comprises 14 residues. CDR3 sequence reads: CAWSVLTSDQPQHF. As DNA, the CDR3 is TGTGCCTGGAGTGTACTGACAAGCGATCAGCCCCAGCATTTT.

The chain joins TRBV9 to TRBJ1-5, with a weak D call TRBD1 (6 bases). Deletions cut 1 base from V and 6 bases from J, with 11 bases between. CDR3 length: 14 amino acids. The germline gives CDR1 SGDLS, CDR2 YYNGEE. As DNA, the CDR3 is TGTGCCAGCAGCGTAAGCGGGGGCGGTCAGCCCCAGCATTTT. Residues: CASSVSGGGQPQHF.

This clonotype was recorded at least ten times. The chain joins TRBV15 to TRBJ1-1; possible D gene TRBD1, 5 bases. The CDR3 is made up of 14 amino acids. The V gene's germline CDR1 is LNHNV and CDR2 YYDKDF (reference sequence). Trimming took 1 base from V and 2 from J, leaving 8 bases between them. This CDR3 reads CATSRVTVNTEAFF. The DNA for the CDR3 is TGTGCCACCAGCAGAGTGACAGTAAACACTGAAGCTTTCTTT. Looking up the rest from reference TRBV15 and TRBJ1-1 gives the full variable domain: DAMVIQNPRYQVTQFGKPVTLSCSQTLNHNVMYWYQQKSSQAPKLLFHYYDKDFNNEADTPDNFQSRRPNTSFCFLDIRSPGLGDTAMYLCATSRVTVNTEAFFGQGTRLTVV.

This clonotype was picked up many times. The gene calls are TRBV4-3 and TRBJ2-1, with a weak D call TRBD1 (6 bases). This CDR3 contains 16 residues. Germline V CDR1 and CDR2: LGHNA, YSLEER. V was shortened by 4 bases and J by 7 bases, with 20 bases between the two germline ends. The CDR3 sequence: CASSPGARGIDNEQFF. CDR3 in DNA: TGCGCCAGCAGCCCAGGGGCCAGGGGAATCGATAATGAGCAGTTCTTC.

V gene TRBV29-1 combines with J gene TRBJ1-2; D possibly corresponds to TRBD1 (5 bases). The CDR3 is 14 amino acids. V lost 3 bases and J lost 3, with 14 bases in between. Germline V gene sequence: CDR1 SQVTM, CDR2 ANQGSEA. In DNA, the CDR3 is TGCAGCGTTGAGGCAGGGAGCCCCGACTATGGCTACACCTTC. Translating gives CSVEAGSPDYGYTF.

This clonotype was detected many times. V gene TRBV28 combines with J gene TRBJ2-6; no clear D gene. The germline V gene encodes CDR1 MDHEN and CDR2 SYDVKM. This CDR3 has 18 residues. The V gene lost 6 bases and the J gene lost 0 bases, with 18 bases spanning the gap. The CDR3, as DNA: TGTGCCAGCAGCCTCATACTCCACGGAAGCTCTGGGGCCAACGTCCTGACTTTC. This translates into CASSLILHGSSGANVLTF.

The J gene is TRBJ2-7, the V gene TRBV6-6; D may correspond to TRBD1 or TRBD2 (7 bases each). Trimming shortened V by 7 bases and J by 3 bases, and 13 bases separated the two germline ends. Germline lookup yields CDR1 MNHNY and CDR2 SVGAGI (reference sequence). The CDR3 extends over 13 amino acids. CDR3 residues: CASIQGGNYEQYF. CDR3 coding DNA: TGTGCCAGCATCCAGGGGGGGAACTACGAGCAGTACTTC.

At least ten counts were recorded for this clonotype. The genes are TRBV18 and TRBJ2-5, with 7 bases identical to TRBD2. Losses at the gene ends were 3 bases for V and 1 base for J; bases not matched to a gene: 5. This CDR3 comprises 15 residues. Germline CDR1 reads KGHSH; CDR2 reads LQKENI. The CDR3 here is CASSPLGGGQETQYF. The CDR3 coding sequence is TGTGCCAGCTCACCTCTGGGCGGGGGCCAAGAGACCCAGTACTTC.

This clonotype has at least ten counts. The genes are TRBV12-3 or TRBV12-4 and TRBJ1-6; possibly TRBD1 for D (6 bases). V shed 5 bases and J shed 10 bases, with 27 bases lying between them. This CDR3 has 18 residues. The CDR3 region is CASSLPSGAYTVRSPLHF. The CDR3 DNA sequence: TGTGCCAGCAGTCTTCCCTCGGGGGCCTACACGGTCCGGTCACCCCTCCACTTT.

This clonotype was seen only a few times. Relative to the germline gene, one junction end is altered; a read error may explain this. V is TRBV4-1 and J is TRBJ2-6, with TRBD2 as a possible D gene (6 bases). This CDR3 has 20 residues. CDR1 and CDR2 from the germline V gene are MGHRA and YSYEKL. The CDR3 DNA reads as TGCACCAGCAGCCTAAGACCTAGCGTACCAAAATGGTCTGGGGCCAACGTCCTGACTTTC. Its translation: CTSSLRPSVPKWSGANVLTF.

This clonotype was observed a handful of times. The chain combines TRBV13 with TRBJ1-1; 8 bases match TRBD1. Germline trimming cut 4 bases from V and 3 bases from J; bases unmatched to any gene: 10. The length of the CDR3 is 16 residues. Germline V gives CDR1 PRHDT, CDR2 FYEKMQ (reference sequence). The CDR3 here is CASSSTGQGLDTEAFF. The CDR3 nucleotides are TGTGCCAGCAGCTCTACAGGACAGGGATTGGACACTGAAGCTTTCTTT.

This clonotype came up many times. The chain carries TRBV10-3 and TRBJ2-7; TRBD2 matches at 12 bases. The CDR3 has 15 amino acids. V gave up 6 bases and J gave up 0 bases; unmatched junction bases: 3. The V gene's germline CDR1 is ENHRY and CDR2 SYGVKD. CDR3 bases: TGTGCCATCAGCGGGACTAGCGGGTTCTCCTACGAGCAGTACTTC. Its translation is CAISGTSGFSYEQYF.